The T cell receptor (beta chain) under discussion was sequenced for a study of breast tumors, draining lymph nodes, adjacent tissues. Study-wide points: Data fit most tumor T cells coming from lymph node, expanding in tumor. The lymph node origin of tumor T cells was framed as consistent with a hypothesis, not demonstrated.

This clonotype has a handful of counts. What it binds is unknown. Samples came from axillary lymph nodes draining the breast cancer. TCRdb re-called the multiplex PCR reads with MiXCR, one entry per CDR3 protein. The sample consists of roughly 260,000 distinct CDR3 sequences, 30% of them appearing once. Germline lookup yields CDR1 KGHSH and CDR2 LQKENI. The V gene end was trimmed by 1 base and the J gene end by 6 bases; junction bases not matched to a gene: 4. The CDR3 is made up of 16 amino acids. The genes are TRBV18 and TRBJ1-6; TRBD1 aligns across 9 bases. Sequencing was performed on axillary lymph node tissue. This receptor was taken from a female donor with breast cancer. Some clones in this sample may be carry-over from other donors' samples. In DNA, the CDR3 is TGTGCCAGCTCACCACGGGACAGGGTAAGTAATTCACCCCTCCACTTT. Residues: CASSPRDRVSNSPLHF.